This entry describes one T cell receptor (beta chain). A much larger clone is a single base away; this may be a read error. The data originate from a study of neurological immune-mediated disorders. TCRdb used MiXCR to reprocess the 5' RACE reads, holding one entry per CDR3 protein. The sample lists about 59,000 distinct CDR3 sequences; approximately 3.5% were seen once. The CDR3 loop spans 13 amino acids. The V gene's germline CDR1 is DFQATT and CDR2 SNEGSKA (reference sequence). With 0 bases removed from V and 3 bases from J, the gap between germline ends came to 8 bases. The origin of this receptor is a woman aged 25 to 45 with multiple sclerosis. Specimen: PBMCs. The chain is built from TRBV20-1 and TRBJ2-5, with D unclear. CDR3 DNA: TGCAGTGCTAGAGATGTGGGAAAAGAGACCCAGTACTTC. Translation gives CSARDVGKETQYF.